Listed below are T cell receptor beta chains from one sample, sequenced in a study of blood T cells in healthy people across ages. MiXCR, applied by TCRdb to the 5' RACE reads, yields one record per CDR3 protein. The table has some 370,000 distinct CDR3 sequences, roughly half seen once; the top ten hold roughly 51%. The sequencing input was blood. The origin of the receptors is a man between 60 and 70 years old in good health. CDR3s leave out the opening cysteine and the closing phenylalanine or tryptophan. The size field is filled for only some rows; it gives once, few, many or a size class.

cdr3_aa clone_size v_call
SASSPGGYGYT . TRBV20-1
ASSQKQGCDEQF . TRBV4-2
ASSSERPGSSYNSPLH few TRBV11-1
ASSQGTGANVLT few TRBV6-5
ASSLTGYHDIYNEQF . TRBV7-6
ASSTAGLAAYEQY . TRBV7-2
ASSSTGLSYNEQY . TRBV11-2
ASSSASGSYEQY . TRBV5-6
ASSQVGTGEDYGYT few TRBV4-2
SASRGGAYEQY . TRBV20-1
SARDGAAERETQY few TRBV20-1
ASSPRTRVMNTGELF . TRBV7-8
ARGQGANEQF . TRBV2
ASSLGRVQTGELF once TRBV5-4
ASSLDRGIQY few TRBV7-2
ASSWLDSNYGYT few TRBV7-2
ASSDKGGIYEQY few TRBV6-6
SARGSYNVTQF few TRBV20-1
ASTPDRGRNSPLH few TRBV27
ASSLGPGGTYEQY . TRBV7-2
SVGSGKPDGEQF . TRBV29-1
ASSLSPSTDTQY . TRBV4-2
SVEWLGQGYNEQF . TRBV29-1
ASSRLAGAYERY once TRBV7-2
ASSMGGGYTDTQY once TRBV7-3
ASSYELKDTQY . TRBV4-1
ASSSGPDNSPLH . TRBV25-1
SVELRTGVWGYT . TRBV29-1
AISDGTDDYEQY . TRBV10-3
ASTPNAGGNQPQH . TRBV6-2/TRBV6-3
ASSFGGLAAYEQY . TRBV5-1
ASTDRRGRGQPQH . TRBV6-6
ASSSSGTSAYEQY . TRBV5-1
ASSHYPRGRSETQY . TRBV28
ASSPSYSTDTQY . TRBV18
ASSRSGGAGYEQY many TRBV7-9
ASSRIKGDYGYT few TRBV5-8
SVFDHTKNIQY . TRBV29-1
ASSQDQGETQY once TRBV4-3
ASSLRAPPANEQF few TRBV13
ASSEGRRTTPYGYT . TRBV6-1
ASSWIEGGTQY . TRBV28
SASRDRFNEQF many TRBV20-1
ASSEGRGDQETQY . TRBV6-1
ASRRSGSADTQY . TRBV7-2
ASSGLAGGISTDTQY . TRBV7-6
ANSSDRGEQF . TRBV7-8
ASSKAGARGEAF . TRBV6-5
ASSFQQTNTGELF . TRBV7-2
SVRGDRANEQF few TRBV20-1
ASTPDRAYEQY . TRBV6-6
ASSQEISTYEQY . TRBV4-2
AISELGGVRVGGYEQY . TRBV10-3
AINDDGQETQY few TRBV10-3
ASDLAGGQVDTQY . TRBV6-6
SVKSTGGFGYT few TRBV29-1
ASRGGIPKNIQY . TRBV6-6